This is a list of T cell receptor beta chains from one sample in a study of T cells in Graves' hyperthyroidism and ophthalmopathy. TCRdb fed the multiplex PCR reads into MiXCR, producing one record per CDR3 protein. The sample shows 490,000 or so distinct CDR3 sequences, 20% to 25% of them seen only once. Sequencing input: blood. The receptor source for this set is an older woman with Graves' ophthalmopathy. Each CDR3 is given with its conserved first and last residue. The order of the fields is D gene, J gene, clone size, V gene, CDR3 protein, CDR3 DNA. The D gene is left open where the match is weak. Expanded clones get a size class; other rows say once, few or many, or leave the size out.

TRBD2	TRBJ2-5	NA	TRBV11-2	CASSHHHSGDARETQYF	TGTGCCAGCAGCCATCATCATAGCGGGGATGCCCGCGAGACCCAGTACTTC
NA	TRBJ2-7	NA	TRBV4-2	CASSQADKYEQYF	TGTGCCAGCAGCCAGGCGGATAAATACGAGCAGTACTTC
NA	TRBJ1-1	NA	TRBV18	CASSPPRVQGSTEAFF	TGTGCCAGCTCACCACCGCGAGTACAGGGTAGCACTGAAGCTTTCTTT
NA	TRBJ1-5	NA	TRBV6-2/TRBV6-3	CASSYSWQDNQPQHF	TGTGCCAGCAGTTACTCGTGGCAGGACAATCAGCCCCAGCATTTT
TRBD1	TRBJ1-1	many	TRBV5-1	CASSPGQGPRNTEAFF	TGCGCCAGCAGCCCGGGACAGGGCCCCAGGAACACTGAAGCTTTCTTT
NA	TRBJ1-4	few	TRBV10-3	CAISDAGESEKLFF	TGTGCCATCAGTGATGCAGGGGAATCCGAAAAACTGTTTTTT
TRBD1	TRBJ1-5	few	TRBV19	CASTGQGYQPQHF	TGTGCCAGTACCGGACAGGGGTATCAGCCCCAGCATTTT
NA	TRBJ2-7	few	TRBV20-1	CSASDSTYEQYF	TGCAGTGCTAGTGACTCAACCTACGAGCAGTACTTC
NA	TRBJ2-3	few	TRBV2	CASTEQGTLRRGQYF	TGTGCCAGCACCGAACAGGGGACCTTGAGGAGGGGGCAGTATTTT
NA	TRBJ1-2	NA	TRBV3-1	CASSQEGGYGYTF	TGTGCCAGCAGCCAAGAGGGAGGCTATGGCTACACCTTC
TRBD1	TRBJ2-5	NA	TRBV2	CASSEEQGSETQYF	TGTGCCAGCAGTGAAGAACAGGGGTCAGAGACCCAGTACTTC
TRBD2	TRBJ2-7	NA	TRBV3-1	CASSKGTSGKLVEQYF	TGTGCCAGCAGCAAAGGGACTAGCGGAAAGCTTGTCGAGCAGTACTTC
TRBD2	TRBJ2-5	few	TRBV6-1	CASSEAVAGETQYF	TGTGCCAGCAGTGAAGCGGTAGCGGGAGAGACCCAGTACTTC
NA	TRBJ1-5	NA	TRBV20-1	CSASRGARQLNQPQHF	TGCAGTGCTAGTAGAGGGGCCAGACAGCTCAATCAGCCCCAGCATTTT
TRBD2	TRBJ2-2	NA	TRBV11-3	CASSQDLALAGIPGELFF	TGTGCCAGCAGCCAAGATTTGGCACTAGCGGGAATTCCCGGGGAGCTGTTTTTT
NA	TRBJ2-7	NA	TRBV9	CASSVEGGYTYEQYF	TGTGCCAGCAGCGTAGAGGGGGGTTACACCTACGAGCAGTACTTC
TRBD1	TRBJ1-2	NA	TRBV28	CASSRPITGEQVGYTF	TGTGCCAGCAGCCGACCGATTACAGGGGAACAGGTTGGCTACACCTTC
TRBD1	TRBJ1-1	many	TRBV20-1	CSGDRALNTEAFF	TGCAGTGGAGACAGGGCTCTGAACACTGAAGCTTTCTTT
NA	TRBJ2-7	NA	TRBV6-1	CASSEVGQNYEQYF	TGTGCCAGCAGTGAAGTAGGACAGAACTACGAGCAGTACTTC
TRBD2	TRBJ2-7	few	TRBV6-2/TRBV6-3	CASSYSGTSLHEQYF	TGTGCCAGCAGTTACTCCGGGACTAGTTTGCACGAGCAGTACTTC
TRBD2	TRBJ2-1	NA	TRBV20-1	CSARDGSSGSHNEQFF	TGCAGTGCTAGAGACGGCTCTAGCGGGAGCCACAATGAGCAGTTCTTC
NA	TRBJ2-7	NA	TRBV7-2	CASSPRHNYEQYF	TGTGCCAGCAGCCCCAGGCACAACTACGAGCAGTACTTC
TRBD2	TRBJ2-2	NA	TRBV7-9	CASSPTSRLAGDPNTGELFF	TGTGCCAGCAGCCCCACCTCCCGACTAGCGGGAGACCCGAACACCGGGGAGCTGTTTTTT
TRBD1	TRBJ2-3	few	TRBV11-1	CASSLTTGFTDTQYF	TGTGCCAGCAGCTTAACGACAGGGTTCACAGATACGCAGTATTTT
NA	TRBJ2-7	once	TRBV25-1	CASSLGTPRLYYEQYF	TGTGCCAGCAGTTTGGGGACACCTCGCTTATACTACGAGCAGTACTTC
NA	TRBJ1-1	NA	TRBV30	CAWALSGNTEAFF	TGTGCCTGGGCCCTTTCCGGAAACACTGAAGCTTTCTTT
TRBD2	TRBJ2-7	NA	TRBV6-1	CASKRTSGEGYEQYF	TGTGCCAGCAAAAGGACTAGCGGGGAGGGCTACGAGCAGTACTTC